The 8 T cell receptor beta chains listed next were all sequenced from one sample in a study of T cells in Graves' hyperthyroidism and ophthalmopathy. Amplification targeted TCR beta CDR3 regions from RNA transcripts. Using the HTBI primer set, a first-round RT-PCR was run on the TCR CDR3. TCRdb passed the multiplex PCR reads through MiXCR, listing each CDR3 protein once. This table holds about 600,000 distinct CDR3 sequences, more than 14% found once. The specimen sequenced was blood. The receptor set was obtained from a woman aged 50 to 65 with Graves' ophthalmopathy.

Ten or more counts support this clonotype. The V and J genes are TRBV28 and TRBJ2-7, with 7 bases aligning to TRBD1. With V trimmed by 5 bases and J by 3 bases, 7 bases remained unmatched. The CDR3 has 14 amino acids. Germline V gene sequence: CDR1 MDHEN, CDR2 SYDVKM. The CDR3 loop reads CASSAQYRGYEQYF. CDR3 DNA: TGTGCCAGCAGTGCCCAATACAGGGGCTACGAGCAGTACTTC.

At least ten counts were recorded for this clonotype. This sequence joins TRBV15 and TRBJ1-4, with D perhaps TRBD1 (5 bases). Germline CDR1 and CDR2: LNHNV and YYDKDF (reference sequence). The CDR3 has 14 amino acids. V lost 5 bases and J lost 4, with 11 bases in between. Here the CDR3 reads CATSPRGINEKLFF. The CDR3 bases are TGTGCCACCAGCCCCCGGGGGATTAATGAAAAACTGTTTTTT.

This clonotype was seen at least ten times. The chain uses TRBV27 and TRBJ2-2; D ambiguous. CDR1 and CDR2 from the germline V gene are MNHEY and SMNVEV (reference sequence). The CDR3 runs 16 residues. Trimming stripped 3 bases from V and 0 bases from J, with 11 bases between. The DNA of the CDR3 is TGTGCCAGCAGTTTTTCCGGGCCCCCGAACACCGGGGAGCTGTTTTTT. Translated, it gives CASSFSGPPNTGELFF.

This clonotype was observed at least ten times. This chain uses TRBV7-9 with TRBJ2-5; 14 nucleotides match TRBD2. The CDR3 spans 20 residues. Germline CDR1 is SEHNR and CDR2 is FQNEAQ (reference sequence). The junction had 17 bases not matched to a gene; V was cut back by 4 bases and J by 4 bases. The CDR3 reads CASSSGLSWTSGRRRETQYF. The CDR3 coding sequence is TGTGCCAGCAGCTCGGGGCTCTCGTGGACTAGCGGGAGGAGGAGAGAGACCCAGTACTTC.

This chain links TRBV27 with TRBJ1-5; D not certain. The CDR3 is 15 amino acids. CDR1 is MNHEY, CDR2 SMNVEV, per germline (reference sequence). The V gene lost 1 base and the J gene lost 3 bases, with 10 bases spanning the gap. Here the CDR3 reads CASSLFGRYNQPQHF. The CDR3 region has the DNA TGTGCCAGCAGTTTATTCGGACGGTACAATCAGCCCCAGCATTTT.

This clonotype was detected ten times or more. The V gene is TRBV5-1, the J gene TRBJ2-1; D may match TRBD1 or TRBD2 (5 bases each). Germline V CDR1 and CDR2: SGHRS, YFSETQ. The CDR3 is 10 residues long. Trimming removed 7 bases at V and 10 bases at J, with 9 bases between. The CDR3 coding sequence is TGCGCCAGCGGGACGGGGGAGCAGTTCTTC. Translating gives CASGTGEQFF.

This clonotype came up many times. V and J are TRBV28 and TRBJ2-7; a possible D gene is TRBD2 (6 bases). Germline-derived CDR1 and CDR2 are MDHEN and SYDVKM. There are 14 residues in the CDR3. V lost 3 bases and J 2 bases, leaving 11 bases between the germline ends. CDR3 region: CASSFSGRTYEQYF. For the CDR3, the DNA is TGTGCCAGCAGTTTTTCGGGGAGGACCTACGAGCAGTACTTC. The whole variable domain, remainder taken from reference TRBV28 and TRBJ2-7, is DVKVTQSSRYLVKRTGEKVFLECVQDMDHENMFWYRQDPGLGLRLIYFSYDVKMKEKGDIPEGYSVSREKKERFSLILESASTNQTSMYLCASSFSGRTYEQYFGPGTRLTVT.

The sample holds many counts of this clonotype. The CDR3, as DNA: TGTGCCAGCAGTTTTGTTTTAGAAAGTCGGCCAAAGAACCGTCGAGCGTCGAACACTGAAGCTTTCTTT. This sequence encodes CASSFVLESRPKNRRASNTEAFF. The genes are TRBV28 and TRBJ1-1; D gene ambiguous. Germline-derived CDR1 and CDR2 are MDHEN and SYDVKM. The V gene lost 3 bases and the J gene lost 1 base, with 36 bases spanning the gap. The CDR3 sequence is 23 residues long.